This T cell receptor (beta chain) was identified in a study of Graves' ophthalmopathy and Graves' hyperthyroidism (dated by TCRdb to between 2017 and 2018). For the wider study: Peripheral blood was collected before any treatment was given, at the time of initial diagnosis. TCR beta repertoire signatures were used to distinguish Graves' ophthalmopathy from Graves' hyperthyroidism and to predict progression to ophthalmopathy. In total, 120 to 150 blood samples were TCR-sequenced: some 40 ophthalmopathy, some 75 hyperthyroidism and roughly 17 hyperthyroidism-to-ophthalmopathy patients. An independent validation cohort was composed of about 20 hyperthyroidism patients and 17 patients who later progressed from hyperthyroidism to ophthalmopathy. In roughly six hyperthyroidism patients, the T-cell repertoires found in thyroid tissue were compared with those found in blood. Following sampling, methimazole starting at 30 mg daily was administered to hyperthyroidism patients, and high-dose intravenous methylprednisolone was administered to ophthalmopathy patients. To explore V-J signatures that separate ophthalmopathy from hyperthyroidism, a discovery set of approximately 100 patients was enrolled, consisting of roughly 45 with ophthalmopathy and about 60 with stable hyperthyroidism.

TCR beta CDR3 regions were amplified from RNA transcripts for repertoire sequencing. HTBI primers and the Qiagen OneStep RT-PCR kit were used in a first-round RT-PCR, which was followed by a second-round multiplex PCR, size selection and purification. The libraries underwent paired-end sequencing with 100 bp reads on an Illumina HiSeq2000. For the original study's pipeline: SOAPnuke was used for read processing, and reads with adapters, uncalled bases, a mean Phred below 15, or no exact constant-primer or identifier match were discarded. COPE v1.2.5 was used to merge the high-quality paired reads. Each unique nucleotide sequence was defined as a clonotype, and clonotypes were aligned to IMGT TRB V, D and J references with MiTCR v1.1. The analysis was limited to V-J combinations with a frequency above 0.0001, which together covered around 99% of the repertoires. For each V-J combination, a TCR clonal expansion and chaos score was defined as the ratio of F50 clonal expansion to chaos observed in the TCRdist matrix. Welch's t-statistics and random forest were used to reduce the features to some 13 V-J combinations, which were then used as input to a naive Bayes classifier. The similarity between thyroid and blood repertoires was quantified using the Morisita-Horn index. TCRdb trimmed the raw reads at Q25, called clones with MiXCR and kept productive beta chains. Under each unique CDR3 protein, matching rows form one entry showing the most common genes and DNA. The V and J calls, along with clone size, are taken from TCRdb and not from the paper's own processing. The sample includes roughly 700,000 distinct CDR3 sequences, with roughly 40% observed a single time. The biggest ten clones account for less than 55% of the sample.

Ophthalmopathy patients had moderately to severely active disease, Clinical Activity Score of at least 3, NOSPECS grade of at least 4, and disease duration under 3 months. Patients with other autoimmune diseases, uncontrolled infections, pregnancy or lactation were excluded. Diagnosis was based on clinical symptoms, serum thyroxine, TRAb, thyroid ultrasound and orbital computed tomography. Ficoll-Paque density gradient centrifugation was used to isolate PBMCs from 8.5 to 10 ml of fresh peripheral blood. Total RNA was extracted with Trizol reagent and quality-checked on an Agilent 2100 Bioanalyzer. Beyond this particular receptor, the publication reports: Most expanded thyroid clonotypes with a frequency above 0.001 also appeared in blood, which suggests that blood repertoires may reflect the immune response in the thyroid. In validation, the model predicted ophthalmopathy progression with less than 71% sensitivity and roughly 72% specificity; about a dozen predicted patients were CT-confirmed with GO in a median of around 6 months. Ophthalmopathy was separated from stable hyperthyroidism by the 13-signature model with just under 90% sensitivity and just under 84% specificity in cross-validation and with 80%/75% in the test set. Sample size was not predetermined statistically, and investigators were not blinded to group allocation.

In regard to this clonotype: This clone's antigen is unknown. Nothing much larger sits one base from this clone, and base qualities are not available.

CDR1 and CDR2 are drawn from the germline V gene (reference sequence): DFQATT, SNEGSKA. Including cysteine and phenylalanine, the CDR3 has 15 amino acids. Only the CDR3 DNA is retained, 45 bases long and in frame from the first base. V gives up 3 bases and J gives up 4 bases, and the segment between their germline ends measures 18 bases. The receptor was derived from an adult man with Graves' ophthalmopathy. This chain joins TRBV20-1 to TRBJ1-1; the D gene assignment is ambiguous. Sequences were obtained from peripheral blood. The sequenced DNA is TGCAGTGCTAGTAGCATGCTCGATGAAAGCACTGAAGCTTTCTTT. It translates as CSASSMLDESTEAFF.